Below, 10 T cell receptor beta chains from the same sample are listed, as sequenced in a study of T cells in Graves' hyperthyroidism and ophthalmopathy. Regions amplified from RNA transcripts were the TCR beta CDR3 regions. Carried out on the TCR CDR3, a first-round RT-PCR used the HTBI primer set. TCRdb redid the calling of the multiplex PCR reads with MiXCR, one entry per CDR3 protein. This sample has 250,000 to 400,000 distinct CDR3 sequences, with approximately 15% found just once. Sequenced sample: blood. The receptor source for this set is a woman aged 40 to 55 with Graves' ophthalmopathy.

This clonotype was seen more than once but under ten times. DNA of the CDR3: TGCAGCGCCCGACAGGCGGCTAATGAAAAACTGTTTTTT. Translation: CSARQAANEKLFF. The V gene is TRBV29-1, the J gene TRBJ1-4, with D maybe TRBD1 (6 bases). Germline-derived CDR1 and CDR2 are SQVTM and ANQGSEA. V was pared by 7 bases and J by 3 bases, with 12 bases between. This CDR3 is built from 13 residues.

This clonotype was observed a few times. This chain joins TRBV6-1 and TRBJ1-5, with a weak D call TRBD1 (6 bases). In germline, CDR1 is MNHNS, CDR2 SASEGT. Trimming left V 5 bases short and J 9 bases short, with 17 bases between. The CDR3 extends over 14 amino acids. The CDR3 DNA follows: TGTGCCAGCAGTTTACAGGGCCCAGTGGTGCCCCAGCATTTT. This gives the protein CASSLQGPVVPQHF.

This clonotype showed up many times. The chain employs TRBV28 and TRBJ2-7, with D tentatively TRBD1 (5 bases). The CDR3 consists of 12 residues. CDR1 and CDR2 (germline): MDHEN, SYDVKM. Between the trimmed V and J ends, which lost 7 bases and 1 base, there was a span of 8 bases. The CDR3 DNA sequence: TGTGCCAGCACAGACAGATCCTACGAGCAGTACTTC. It translates to CASTDRSYEQYF. The full variable domain, its missing parts supplied by reference TRBV28 and TRBJ2-7, is DVKVTQSSRYLVKRTGEKVFLECVQDMDHENMFWYRQDPGLGLRLIYFSYDVKMKEKGDIPEGYSVSREKKERFSLILESASTNQTSMYLCASTDRSYEQYFGPGTRLTVT.

This clonotype has ten or more counts. The chain carries TRBV2 and TRBJ1-5; TRBD1 might be the D (5 bases). This CDR3 spans 13 amino acids. Germline-derived CDR1 and CDR2 are SNHLY and FYNNEI. Trimming shortened V by 8 bases and J by 4 bases, and 12 bases separated the two germline ends. CDR3 loop: CASGATGNQPQHF. DNA for the CDR3: TGTGCCAGCGGGGCGACGGGTAATCAGCCCCAGCATTTT.

The table lists this clonotype with a few counts. This sequence joins TRBV11-2 and TRBJ2-1, with 11 bases identical to TRBD2. CDR1 SGHAT and CDR2 FQNNGV come from the germline V gene. The junction had 4 bases not matched to a gene; V was cut back by 3 bases and J by 9 bases. The CDR3 runs 14 residues. The CDR3 DNA sequence: TGTGCCAGCAGCTTTCTAGCGGGAGGATCTGAGCAGTTCTTC. Translating it yields CASSFLAGGSEQFF.

This clonotype appeared many times. The J gene is TRBJ2-5, the V gene TRBV27, with 9 bases aligning to TRBD2. Germline trimming cut 9 bases from V and 2 bases from J; bases unmatched to any gene: 10. CDR3 length equals 15 residues. Per germline, CDR1 MNHEY and CDR2 SMNVEV (reference sequence). DNA for the CDR3: TGTGCCAGTATGGGAAGCGGGAGGTGGCAAGAGACCCAGTACTTC. This translates into CASMGSGRWQETQYF.

In its sample, this clonotype was seen many times. CDR3 coding DNA: TGTGCCAGCAGCGATTATAGGGGGTACACTGAAGCTTTCTTT. This gives the protein CASSDYRGYTEAFF. The chain joins TRBV27 to TRBJ1-1; possible D gene TRBD1, 6 bases. Per germline, CDR1 MNHEY and CDR2 SMNVEV (reference sequence). V was cut by 6 bases and J by 3 bases, with 14 bases left in between. This CDR3 has 14 amino acids.

This clonotype was seen ten or more times. The chain recombines TRBV11-2 with TRBJ2-3; D tentatively fits TRBD1 or TRBD2 (5 bases each). CDR3 length: 12 residues. Between the trimmed V and J ends, which lost 4 bases and 12 bases, there was a span of 14 bases. Germline V CDR1 and CDR2: SGHAT, FQNNGV. CDR3 sequence (DNA): TGTGCCAGCAGCTGGACTGGGGCCAGTCAGTATTTT. It yields the protein CASSWTGASQYF.

This clonotype was counted a few times. The J gene is TRBJ1-4, the V gene TRBV7-6; D may be TRBD1 (5 bases). The CDR3 has 15 residues. Germline-derived CDR1 and CDR2 are SGHVS and FNYEAQ. Trimming shortened V by 6 bases and J by 7 bases, and 18 bases separated the two germline ends. The CDR3 protein is CASSTIRGSGEKLFF. DNA of the CDR3: TGTGCCAGCAGTACCATTAGGGGATCGGGTGAAAAACTGTTTTTT.

This clonotype has a handful of counts. The J gene is TRBJ1-5, the V gene TRBV7-8; unclear D gene. V was shortened by 3 bases and J by 9 bases, with 6 bases between the two germline ends. CDR3 size: 11 residues. Per the germline V gene, CDR1 is SGHVS and CDR2 is FQNEAQ. CDR3 nucleotide sequence: TGTGCCAGCAGCTTGATAGGGCCCCAGCATTTT. Protein sequence: CASSLIGPQHF. Supplemented by reference TRBV7-8 and TRBJ1-5, the full variable domain reads GAGVSQSPRYKVAKRGQDVALRCDPISGHVSLFWYQQALGQGPEFLTYFQNEAQLDKSGLPSDRFFAERPEGSVSTLKIQRTQQEDSAVYLCASSLIGPQHFGDGTRLSIL.